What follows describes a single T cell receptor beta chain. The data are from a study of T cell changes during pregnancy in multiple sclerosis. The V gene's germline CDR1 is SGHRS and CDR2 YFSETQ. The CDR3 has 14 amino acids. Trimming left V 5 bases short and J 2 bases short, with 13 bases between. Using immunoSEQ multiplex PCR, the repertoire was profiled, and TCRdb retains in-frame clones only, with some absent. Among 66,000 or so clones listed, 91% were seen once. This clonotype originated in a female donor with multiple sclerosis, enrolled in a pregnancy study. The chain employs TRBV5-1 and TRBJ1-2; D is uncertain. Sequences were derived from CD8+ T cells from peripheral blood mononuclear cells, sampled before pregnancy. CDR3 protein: CASSVYGENYGYTF. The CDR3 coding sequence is TGCGCCAGCAGTGTTTACGGGGAGAACTATGGCTACACCTTC.